This T cell receptor (beta chain) is from a study of radiotherapy plus CTLA-4 blockade in lung cancer. Study context: There were objective responses in 15% to 20% of patients, and 30% to 35% had disease control.

To note about this clone: Its antigen is undetermined.

General study results and limits: In blood, after radiotherapy plus ipilimumab, tumor-derived TCR clones expanded.

Repertoires were generated with immunoSEQ multiplex PCR, while TCRdb's copy carries only in-frame clones and drops some. This table holds tens of thousands of clones, around 87% found once. This specimen consisted of peripheral blood, obtained from a patient treated with radiotherapy plus ipilimumab. The TCR comes from a human donor with non-small cell lung cancer that progressed on radiotherapy plus ipilimumab.

CDR3 DNA: TGCGCCAGCAGCAAGGGGACTAGCGGCACGGAGCAGTACTTC. Protein sequence: CASSKGTSGTEQYF. The V call is TRBV5-1, the J call TRBJ2-7; 11 positions match TRBD2. Unmatched junction bases numbered 7, after V lost 4 bases and J lost 7 bases. In germline, CDR1 is SGHRS, CDR2 YFSETQ. The CDR3 is 14 amino acids.